This entry lists 27 T cell receptor beta chains sequenced from one sample in a study of T cell responses to AZD1222 COVID-19 vaccine. Here immunoSEQ multiplex PCR was the method, and the copy in TCRdb shows in-frame clones only, minus some. The sample contains 110,000 to 150,000 clones, approximately 90% of which appear only once. The specimen comprised peripheral blood, sampled 28 days after the second AZD1222 dose. Source of these receptors: an adult who received the AZD1222 COVID-19 vaccine.

The rearrangement uses TRBV18 and TRBJ2-7, with D perhaps TRBD1 (5 bases). This CDR3 has 14 amino acids. Trimming took 3 bases from V and 2 from J, leaving 11 bases between them. Germline assignment: CDR1 KGHSH and CDR2 LQKENI. CDR3: CASSPPGLPYEQYF. CDR3 sequence (DNA): TGTGCCAGCTCACCCCCAGGGTTACCCTACGAGCAGTACTTC. The variable domain in full, completed from reference TRBV18 and TRBJ2-7, reads NAGVMQNPRHLVRRRGQEARLRCSPMKGHSHVYWYRQLPEEGLKFMVYLQKENIIDESGMPKERFSAEFPKEGPSILRIQQVVRGDSAAYFCASSPPGLPYEQYFGPGTRLTVT.

This chain links TRBV10-3 with TRBJ2-5; D is perhaps TRBD1 or TRBD2 (5 bases each). Trimming removed 7 bases at V and 3 bases at J, with 9 bases between. Germline loops: CDR1 ENHRY, CDR2 SYGVKD. This CDR3 has 12 amino acids. CDR3 region: CAIIWGKETQYF. The CDR3 DNA follows: TGTGCCATCATTTGGGGGAAAGAGACCCAGTACTTC.

The count of this clone is one. The V call is TRBV6-5, the J call TRBJ1-1, with TRBD1 matching 8 bases. CDR1 is MNHEY and CDR2 is SVGAGI in the germline V gene. This CDR3 comprises 13 residues. V shed 8 bases, J shed 6 bases, and the junction held 8 bases outside the gene matches. The CDR3 nucleotides read TGTGCCAGCGAACAGGGGGTTTCGGCTGAAGCTTTCTTT. It specifies CASEQGVSAEAFF.

This clone came up a few times. The chain recombines TRBV12-3 or TRBV12-4 with TRBJ1-2, with a possible D match to TRBD1 (5 bases). Trimming shortened V by 3 bases and J by 8 bases, and 13 bases separated the two germline ends. The CDR3 has 13 residues. The CDR3 DNA follows: TGTGCCAGCAGTTTGGGGCAGGGTCGAGGCTACACCTTC. Its protein is CASSLGQGRGYTF.

In its sample, this clone was seen many times. The chain joins TRBV19 to TRBJ2-1; 9 bases are a match to TRBD2. V lost 9 bases and J lost 7; bases outside the gene matches: 19. Looked up from germline, CDR1 is LNHDA and CDR2 is SQIVND (reference sequence). The CDR3 sequence is 17 residues long. In nucleotides, the CDR3 is TGTGCCAGCTTAAATCCCGGGGGCGGGAGGGCCCGGAATGAGCAGTTCTTC. Its protein product is CASLNPGGGRARNEQFF.

The genes are TRBV6-4 and TRBJ1-5; D is possibly TRBD1 (5 bases). CDR1 is MRHNA, CDR2 SNTAGT, per germline. This CDR3 spans 13 amino acids. V lost 6 bases, J lost 5 bases, and 11 bases lay in between. The CDR3 is CASRAGGDQPQHF. The CDR3 bases are TGTGCCAGCAGAGCTGGGGGGGATCAGCCCCAGCATTTT.

The V gene is TRBV9, the J gene TRBJ2-1, with 12 bases aligning to TRBD2. The germline V gene encodes CDR1 SGDLS and CDR2 YYNGEE. The CDR3 length is 16 residues. After removal of 0 bases from V and 10 bases from J, the junction contained 8 bases not matched to a gene. In nucleotides, the CDR3 is TGTGCCAGCAGCGTAGAGTCTAGCGGGGGGGCTCGGGAGCAGTTCTTC. Its protein product is CASSVESSGGAREQFF.

This clone appeared a few times. This chain joins TRBV7-9 and TRBJ1-3; D is unclear. The CDR3 consists of 15 residues. The V and J ends lost 6 bases and 3 bases respectively, with 15 bases between them. In germline, CDR1 is SEHNR, CDR2 FQNEAQ (reference sequence). CDR3 residues: CASRPKVRVGNTIYF. The CDR3 DNA reads TGTGCCAGCAGACCCAAAGTCCGGGTTGGAAACACCATATATTTT.

The chain carries TRBV7-9 and TRBJ1-4, with 7 bases matching TRBD1. The germline gives CDR1 SEHNR, CDR2 FQNEAQ (reference sequence). This CDR3 is 16 amino acids long. V was pared by 1 base and J by 7 bases, with 9 bases of the junction left unmatched. CDR3 in DNA: TGTGCCAGCAGCTTAGTCGGCCTGGAGGGGGCTGAAAAACTGTTTTTT. This sequence encodes CASSLVGLEGAEKLFF. Together with reference TRBV7-9 and TRBJ1-4, the CDR3 gives the full variable domain: DTGVSQNPRHKITKRGQNVTFRCDPISEHNRLYWYRQTLGQGPEFLTYFQNEAQLEKSRLLSDRFSAERPKGSFSTLEIQRTEQGDSAMYLCASSLVGLEGAEKLFFGSGTQLSVL.

The rearrangement joins TRBV28 to TRBJ2-7; D is ambiguous. With 5 bases removed from V and 2 bases from J, the gap between germline ends came to 13 bases. This CDR3 is built from 14 residues. Per the germline V gene, CDR1 is MDHEN and CDR2 is SYDVKM. CDR3 sequence (DNA): TGTGCCAGCAGTCCGCCGAACACCCCCTACGAGCAGTACTTC. It translates to CASSPPNTPYEQYF. Filled out from reference TRBV28 and TRBJ2-7, the complete variable domain reads DVKVTQSSRYLVKRTGEKVFLECVQDMDHENMFWYRQDPGLGLRLIYFSYDVKMKEKGDIPEGYSVSREKKERFSLILESASTNQTSMYLCASSPPNTPYEQYFGPGTRLTVT.

The gene calls are TRBV4-1 and TRBJ2-6; 13 bases agree with TRBD2. CDR3 size: 18 residues. V was clipped by 4 bases and J by 1 base; unmatched bases: 4. The germline V gene has CDR1 MGHRA and CDR2 YSYEKL. The CDR3 here is CASSRGLAGRSGANVLTF. DNA for the CDR3: TGCGCCAGCAGCCGGGGACTAGCGGGGAGATCTGGGGCCAACGTCCTGACTTTC.

The chain employs TRBV7-2 and TRBJ1-1; possibly TRBD1 for D (6 bases). CDR3 length: 13 amino acids. V lost 5 bases and J lost 4, with 11 bases in between. The V gene's germline CDR1 is SGHTA and CDR2 FQGNSA. The CDR3 nucleotides read TGTGCCAGCAGCGAACAGGGTCCCACTGAAGCTTTCTTT. It encodes CASSEQGPTEAFF.

The chain is built from TRBV3-1 (or the pseudogene TRBV3-2) and TRBJ2-1; D is perhaps TRBD2 (5 bases). This CDR3 spans 14 amino acids. Germline CDR1 reads LGHDT; CDR2 reads YNNKEL (reference sequence). V was trimmed by 4 bases and J by 7 bases, leaving 14 bases between them. CDR3: CASSPTHRGNEQFF. The CDR3 DNA reads as TGTGCCAGCAGCCCAACCCACCGGGGTAATGAGCAGTTCTTC.

The chain employs TRBV7-9 and TRBJ2-5; no reliable D call. Germline V gives CDR1 SEHNR, CDR2 FQNEAQ (reference sequence). There are 14 residues in the CDR3. The V end was cut by 5 bases, the J end by 3 bases, with 13 bases between. CDR3 DNA: TGTGCCAGCAGCCTCCGGACGGAAAAAGAGACCCAGTACTTC. Its protein is CASSLRTEKETQYF.

The chain couples TRBV16 to TRBJ1-5; the D gene is possibly TRBD1 (5 bases). V lost 0 bases, J lost 5 bases, and 8 bases lay in between. The germline gives CDR1 KGHSY, CDR2 FQNENV. CDR3 length: 14 residues. This CDR3 is CASSQSSGDQPQHF. The CDR3 DNA sequence: TGTGCCAGCAGCCAATCGTCGGGGGATCAGCCCCAGCATTTT.

The chain has TRBV14 and TRBJ1-2; D unresolved. The CDR3 spans 13 residues. The germline V and J ends were trimmed by 3 bases and 6 bases, with 11 bases remaining between them. The V gene's germline CDR1 is SGHDN and CDR2 FVKESK. CDR3 sequence reads: CASSHREWDGYTF. The CDR3 DNA reads TGTGCCAGCAGCCACCGGGAATGGGATGGCTACACCTTC.

The rearrangement links TRBV11-3 to TRBJ2-1, with D perhaps matching TRBD1 or TRBD2 (5 bases each). V lost 5 bases, J lost 8 bases, and 16 bases lay in between. CDR3 length equals 14 residues. Germline V gene sequence: CDR1 SGHNT, CDR2 YENEEA. The CDR3 region has the DNA TGTGCCAGCAGCCTTCGGGACGGTGTTTATGAGCAGTTCTTC. Its protein is CASSLRDGVYEQFF.

V usage is TRBV6-5 and J usage is TRBJ2-1; 7 bases fit TRBD2. This CDR3 spans 16 amino acids. Looked up from germline, CDR1 is MNHEY and CDR2 is SVGAGI. V lost 4 bases, J lost 6 bases, and 12 bases stayed unmatched. CDR3 region: CASSFRGRLVGNEQFF. The CDR3, as DNA: TGTGCCAGCAGTTTCCGCGGGAGACTCGTGGGCAATGAGCAGTTCTTC.

This sequence joins TRBV7-5 and TRBJ1-2. TRBV7-5 is recorded as a pseudogene. The CDR3 loop spans 15 amino acids. The DNA of the CDR3 is TGTGCCAGAAGCCCGTCGACGGAAGCTAACTATGGCTACACCTTC. Its translation is CARSPSTEANYGYTF.

The genes are TRBV6-5 and TRBJ2-1; TRBD1 or TRBD2 may be the D gene (5 bases each). Trimming shortened V by 8 bases and J by 3 bases, and 11 bases separated the two germline ends. Germline assignment: CDR1 MNHEY and CDR2 SVGAGI. The CDR3 is 13 amino acids. CDR3 protein: CASAGRVYNEQFF. The CDR3 DNA reads TGTGCCAGCGCGGGCAGGGTCTACAATGAGCAGTTCTTC.

The genes are TRBV19 and TRBJ2-3, with 8 bases identical to TRBD2. Germline V lookup: CDR1 LNHDA, CDR2 SQIVND (reference sequence). Germline trimming cut 3 bases from V and 6 bases from J; bases unmatched to any gene: 5. The CDR3 runs to 14 residues. The CDR3 is CASSISGGGDTQYF. Here the CDR3 DNA reads TGTGCCAGTAGTATTAGCGGCGGGGGGGATACGCAGTATTTT.

The chain is built from TRBV28 and TRBJ1-1; D might be TRBD1 (6 bases). This CDR3 region has 14 residues. Germline V gives CDR1 MDHEN, CDR2 SYDVKM. The ends were cut back, 3 bases at V and 5 bases at J, with 13 bases in the middle. The CDR3 DNA follows: TGTGCCAGCAGTTTGCCGGGGACATGGACTGAAGCTTTCTTT. Amino acids: CASSLPGTWTEAFF.

The genes are TRBV28 and TRBJ1-3; D call uncertain. From germline, CDR1 is MDHEN and CDR2 SYDVKM. The CDR3 contains 15 residues. V was clipped by 5 bases and J by 3 bases, with 14 bases between them. CDR3 sequence (DNA): TGTGCCAGCAGTGTGTATTCGAGTATTGGAAACACCATATATTTT. Translated: CASSVYSSIGNTIYF.

V gene TRBV7-9 combines with J gene TRBJ1-2; D is possibly TRBD1 (6 bases). Trimming took off 1 base at V and 3 bases at J, with 15 bases between the two ends. The CDR3 runs to 16 residues. Germline-derived CDR1 and CDR2 are SEHNR and FQNEAQ (reference sequence). CDR3 sequence: CASSLGLGQGDYGYTF. The CDR3 nucleotides are TGTGCCAGCAGCTTAGGCTTGGGACAAGGAGACTATGGCTACACCTTC.

This chain connects TRBV9 to TRBJ1-4; D is undetermined. Trimming pared 0 bases from V and 5 bases from J, leaving 14 bases between. The CDR3 runs 16 residues. In germline, CDR1 is SGDLS, CDR2 YYNGEE. CDR3: CASSVGGSAANEKLFF. The CDR3 region has the DNA TGTGCCAGCAGCGTAGGAGGGAGCGCCGCCAATGAAAAACTGTTTTTT.

V usage is TRBV21-1 and J usage is TRBJ1-5; the table's TRBD1 call for D was not verified on the DNA. TRBV21-1 is flagged as a pseudogene. The CDR3 loop spans 16 amino acids. CDR3 region: CASSTPGGGRNQPQHF. The CDR3 nucleotides are TGTGCCAGCAGCACGCCAGGGGGTGGTCGCAATCAGCCCCAGCATTTT.

V gene TRBV28 combines with J gene TRBJ1-6; the D gene is possibly TRBD1 (5 bases). Germline lookup yields CDR1 MDHEN and CDR2 SYDVKM. V was cut by 2 bases and J by 3 bases, with 8 bases left in between. The CDR3 sequence is 15 residues long. The CDR3 loop reads CASSLGAIYNSPLHF. Here the CDR3 DNA reads TGTGCCAGCAGTTTAGGGGCAATCTATAATTCACCCCTCCACTTT.